This T cell receptor beta chain is from a study of CD8 T cells in ankylosing spondylitis. The CDR3 is made up of 10 amino acids. Per the germline V gene, CDR1 is SQVTM and CDR2 is ANQGSEA. V lost 7 bases and J lost 4, with 8 bases in between. This clonotype was seen at least ten times. The antigen is not known. Broader study findings: In peripheral blood, disease-linked CD8+ clones occurred at relatively low frequencies.

Molecular-barcoded quantitative 5'-RACE produced these TCR beta libraries. TCRdb passed the 5' RACE reads through MiXCR, listing each CDR3 protein once. The sample includes around 140,000 distinct CDR3 sequences, 9.5% to 12% of them seen just once. The receptor was derived from a female donor with ankylosing spondylitis or in good health (not recorded which). Sequenced sample: blood, either unsorted or a sorted T cell fraction (not recorded which). This chain links TRBV29-1 with TRBJ2-7, with a possible D match to TRBD2 (6 bases). DNA for the CDR3: TGCAGCGGCGGGGAGTACGAGCAGTACTTC. Encoded protein: CSGGEYEQYF.